The T cell receptor beta chain described here comes from a study of blood T cell repertoires in COVID-19. Study information: Both acute and convalescent COVID-19 samples were obtained from the United States, Italy and Spain. T cells, B-cell-depleted T cells, or PBMCs supplied cDNA or gDNA.

The germline V gene has CDR1 KGHDR and CDR2 SFDVKD. V shed 0 bases, J shed 2 bases, and the junction held 6 bases outside the gene matches. The CDR3 sequence is 16 residues long. In the source study's methods: Reference gene primer amplification gave nucleated cell count estimates. TCRdb keeps only in-frame clones here, not all; method: immunoSEQ multiplex PCR. The V and J calls and clone size were taken over from that table, and D and trimming were inferred from the DNA. The profile covers about 72,000 clones, with 80% to 90% appearing a single time and 11% taken by the ten largest. This chain uses TRBV24-1 with TRBJ2-7; TRBD1 aligns across 7 bases. This clonotype was sampled from a man between 65 and 85 years old with active or convalescent COVID-19. The sample taken for sequencing was peripheral blood. In nucleotides, the CDR3 is TGTGCCACCAGTGATTTGGAGGGGGCGGTCCCCTACGAGCAGTACTTC. It translates to CATSDLEGAVPYEQYF.